A selection of T cell receptor beta chains follows, all from one sample in a study of blood T cell repertoires in COVID-19. TCRdb's table, derived via immunoSEQ multiplex PCR, lists solely in-frame clones and lacks some. The data show some 200,000 clones, approximately 86% seen once. The sequencing sample was made of peripheral blood. All receptors come from a woman older than 75 in a cohort sampled during active or convalescent COVID-19. Both conserved end residues are part of each CDR3. The D gene is left open where the match is weak. Some rows have no size entry. The others give once, few or many, or a class for an expanded clone.

J: TRBJ2-1; D: TRBD2; V: TRBV18; size: .; DNA: TGTGCCAGCTCACCACCCACTAGCGTCGATGAGCAGTTCTTC; CDR3: CASSPPTSVDEQFF
J: TRBJ1-2; D: .; V: TRBV21-1; size: .; DNA: TGTGCCGTGACACCCGACGGTGGCTACACCTTC; CDR3: CAVTPDGGYTF
J: TRBJ2-6; D: .; V: TRBV4-3; size: .; DNA: TGCGCCAGCAGCCAAGATTGGGCAGCATCCTCTGGGGCCAACGTCCTGACTTTC; CDR3: CASSQDWAASSGANVLTF
J: TRBJ2-2; D: TRBD1; V: TRBV24-1; size: .; DNA: TGTGCCACCAGTGATTGGGGGACAGGGCGCACCGGGGAGCTGTTTTTT; CDR3: CATSDWGTGRTGELFF
J: TRBJ2-5; D: .; V: TRBV5-1; size: .; DNA: TGCGCCAGCAGCTTGGGGAGGATCCAAGAGACCCAGTACTTC; CDR3: CASSLGRIQETQYF
J: TRBJ1-1; D: .; V: TRBV10-3; size: .; DNA: TGTGCCATCAGTGTTTCAGGGTGGAACACTGAAGCTTTCTTT; CDR3: CAISVSGWNTEAFF
J: TRBJ1-2; D: .; V: TRBV19; size: .; DNA: TGTGCCAGTAGTCATCGACTGACTAACTATGGCTACACCTTC; CDR3: CASSHRLTNYGYTF
J: TRBJ2-1; D: TRBD2; V: TRBV3-1/TRBV3-2; size: .; DNA: TGTGCCAGCAGCCAATGGGACTACCGCAATGAGCAGTTCTTC; CDR3: CASSQWDYRNEQFF
J: TRBJ1-5; D: .; V: TRBV23-1; size: .; DNA: TGCGCCAGCCCCCCCAAGTCAGGACTCACTAAGGGTCAGCCCCAGCATTTT; CDR3: CASPPKSGLTKGQPQHF
J: TRBJ1-1; D: .; V: TRBV7-2; size: once; DNA: TGTGCCAGCAGCTCACAGGGTTGGACTGAAGCTTTCTTT; CDR3: CASSSQGWTEAFF
J: TRBJ1-1; D: .; V: TRBV6-5; size: .; DNA: TGTGCCAGCGGAGGGCCTAATGACAGGAACACTGAAGCTTTCTTT; CDR3: CASGGPNDRNTEAFF
J: TRBJ2-5; D: TRBD2; V: TRBV11-2; size: .; DNA: TGTGCCAGCAGCGGACTAGGGGAAGAGACCCAGTACTTC; CDR3: CASSGLGEETQYF
J: TRBJ1-5; D: TRBD1; V: TRBV28; size: few; DNA: TGTGCCAGTCTTTACCGGGACAGGGGCAATCAGCCCCAGCATTTT; CDR3: CASLYRDRGNQPQHF
J: TRBJ1-4; D: .; V: TRBV3-1/TRBV3-2; size: .; DNA: TGTGCCAGCAGCCTTGAGACCTGGAGAAAACTGTTTTTT; CDR3: CASSLETWRKLFF
J: TRBJ1-5; D: .; V: TRBV6-5; size: .; DNA: TGTGCCAGCAGACCAACACGCGACGGGCAGCCCCAGCATTTT; CDR3: CASRPTRDGQPQHF
J: TRBJ2-7; D: .; V: TRBV12-3/TRBV12-4; size: .; DNA: TGTGCCAGCAGTTTAGAAAGAGGGAGTCAGGAGTACTTC; CDR3: CASSLERGSQEYF
J: TRBJ2-3; D: .; V: TRBV5-1; size: .; DNA: TGCGCCAGCTCTAGTCGGGTTGGAGATACGCAGTATTTT; CDR3: CASSSRVGDTQYF
J: TRBJ2-2; D: TRBD2; V: TRBV11-2; size: .; DNA: TGTGCCAGCAGTCAAGGGGCGGCGGGAGACGTTGTCGGGGAGCTGTTTTTT; CDR3: CASSQGAAGDVVGELFF
J: TRBJ1-2; D: .; V: TRBV10-2; size: .; DNA: TGCGCCAGCAGTGAGTCGGTGGACGGACTCTATGGCTACACCTTC; CDR3: CASSESVDGLYGYTF
J: TRBJ2-1; D: TRBD2; V: TRBV2; size: .; DNA: TGTGCCAGCAGTCGACTAGCGGCCCTGAGCTCCTACAATGAGCAGTTCTTC; CDR3: CASSRLAALSSYNEQFF
J: TRBJ2-2; D: TRBD1; V: TRBV7-9; size: .; DNA: TGTGCCAGCAGCGAACAGGGGGCAGAGACCGGGGAGCTGTTTTTT; CDR3: CASSEQGAETGELFF
J: TRBJ1-4; D: .; V: TRBV6-5; size: .; DNA: TGTGCCAGTCGGGTCGGGGGGGACCCTAATGAAAAACTGTTTTTT; CDR3: CASRVGGDPNEKLFF
J: TRBJ1-1; D: .; V: TRBV14; size: .; DNA: TGTGCCAGCAGCCACTCCCGTGGCAGGGATAGGGTCACTGAAGCTTTCTTT; CDR3: CASSHSRGRDRVTEAFF
J: TRBJ1-1; D: TRBD1; V: TRBV24-1; size: .; DNA: TGTGCCACCAGAGACAGGGGATCGGGAGCGGACACTGAAGCTTTCTTT; CDR3: CATRDRGSGADTEAFF
J: TRBJ2-1; D: TRBD2; V: TRBV6-2/TRBV6-3; size: .; DNA: TGTGCCAGCAGTTTGTCAGGACTAGCCATCGAGCAGTTCTTC; CDR3: CASSLSGLAIEQFF
J: TRBJ1-4; D: .; V: TRBV4-2; size: few; DNA: TGTGCCAGCAGCTACGGTCAAAAACTGTTTTTT; CDR3: CASSYGQKLFF
J: TRBJ1-6; D: TRBD1; V: TRBV10-3; size: .; DNA: TGTGCCATCAGGGGACAGTTCGATAATTCACCCCTCCACTTT; CDR3: CAIRGQFDNSPLHF
J: TRBJ1-2; D: .; V: TRBV18; size: few; DNA: TGTGCCAGCGTCGACAGCCCCTTCGCGTATGGCTACACCTTC; CDR3: CASVDSPFAYGYTF
J: TRBJ2-2; D: TRBD1; V: TRBV24-1; size: .; DNA: TGTGCCACCAGTGGAATAGGACCGGGACAGGGAACCGGGGAGCTGTTTTTT; CDR3: CATSGIGPGQGTGELFF
J: TRBJ1-2; D: .; V: TRBV7-2; size: .; DNA: TGTGCCAGCAGCCCGAGGTACTATGGCTACACCTTC; CDR3: CASSPRYYGYTF
J: TRBJ1-2; D: TRBD1; V: TRBV4-3; size: .; DNA: TGCGCCAGCAGCGTCCGGGACAGAGCTAACTATGGCTACACCTTC; CDR3: CASSVRDRANYGYTF
J: TRBJ2-3; D: .; V: TRBV7-6; size: .; DNA: TGTGCCAGCAGCTTAGAGACGGGAGTCACAGATACGCAGTATTTT; CDR3: CASSLETGVTDTQYF
J: TRBJ1-3; D: .; V: TRBV3-1/TRBV3-2; size: .; DNA: TGTGCCAGCAGCCAAGATCTGGGGCAGGGAAACACCATATATTTT; CDR3: CASSQDLGQGNTIYF
J: TRBJ2-7; D: .; V: TRBV28; size: .; DNA: TGTGCCAGCAGCCGAACAGGGATACTAAACTACGAGCAGTACTTC; CDR3: CASSRTGILNYEQYF
J: TRBJ2-1; D: .; V: TRBV5-4; size: .; DNA: TGTGCCAGCAGCTTTGACTCCAATTCCTACAATGAGCAGTTCTTC; CDR3: CASSFDSNSYNEQFF
J: TRBJ1-4; D: .; V: TRBV11-3; size: .; DNA: TGTGCCAGCAGCCCCGGTGTGGATGAAAAACTGTTTTTT; CDR3: CASSPGVDEKLFF
J: TRBJ1-2; D: .; V: TRBV7-2; size: .; DNA: TGTGCCAGCAGCTCGATGACAGCTAACTATGGCTACACCTTC; CDR3: CASSSMTANYGYTF
J: TRBJ2-7; D: .; V: TRBV10-1; size: .; DNA: TGCGCCAGCAGTGGGGACACCCATGGCGAGCAGTACTTC; CDR3: CASSGDTHGEQYF
J: TRBJ2-3; D: TRBD2; V: TRBV9; size: .; DNA: TGTGCCAGCAGCGCTTTAGCGGGAGGGAGCACAGATACGCAGTATTTT; CDR3: CASSALAGGSTDTQYF
J: TRBJ1-2; D: .; V: TRBV29-1; size: .; DNA: TGCAGCGTTGGTGACTTGCAATTCCTGAGGAACTATGGCTACACCTTC; CDR3: CSVGDLQFLRNYGYTF
J: TRBJ2-1; D: TRBD2; V: TRBV10-2; size: .; DNA: TGCGCCAGCAGTCCCAGGACTAGCGGGATGGATGATGAGCAGTTCTTC; CDR3: CASSPRTSGMDDEQFF
J: TRBJ2-3; D: TRBD1; V: TRBV5-4; size: .; DNA: TGTGCCAGCAGCCCGGACAGGTTTAAGGGAGATACGCAGTATTTT; CDR3: CASSPDRFKGDTQYF
J: TRBJ2-2; D: .; V: TRBV12-2; size: .; DNA: TGTGCAAGTCGCTCCCAGCGGGAGACAGTCACCGGGGAGCTGTTTTTT; CDR3: CASRSQRETVTGELFF
J: TRBJ1-3; D: .; V: TRBV6-5; size: .; DNA: TGTGCCAGCAGTCCTCTATTCTCTGGAAACACCATATATTTT; CDR3: CASSPLFSGNTIYF
J: TRBJ2-6; D: .; V: TRBV5-1; size: .; DNA: TGCGCCAGCAGCTGGGGGCCAGGGTTCTCTGGGGCCAACGTCCTGACTTTC; CDR3: CASSWGPGFSGANVLTF
J: TRBJ1-2; D: TRBD1; V: TRBV18; size: .; DNA: TGTGCCAGCTCACCACAGGGGGCAGGAGGCTACACCTTC; CDR3: CASSPQGAGGYTF
J: TRBJ2-3; D: .; V: TRBV7-7; size: .; DNA: TGTGCTAGCAGCTTAGGGCGGTCAGATACGCAGTATTTT; CDR3: CASSLGRSDTQYF
J: TRBJ2-1; D: .; V: TRBV19; size: .; DNA: TGTGCCAGTAGTATAGCCAGTGACTACAATGAGCAGTTCTTC; CDR3: CASSIASDYNEQFF
J: TRBJ2-4; D: .; V: TRBV29-1; size: .; DNA: TGCAGCGTAGCGACCAAAAACATTCAGTACTTC; CDR3: CSVATKNIQYF
J: TRBJ1-6; D: .; V: TRBV6-1; size: .; DNA: TGTGCCAGCAGTGAACAGGTGCTTAATTCACCCCTCCACTTT; CDR3: CASSEQVLNSPLHF
J: TRBJ1-2; D: .; V: TRBV5-6; size: .; DNA: TGTGCCAGCTCACAGGGAACTAACTATGGCTACACCTTC; CDR3: CASSQGTNYGYTF
J: TRBJ2-5; D: TRBD1; V: TRBV9; size: few; DNA: TGTGCCAGCAGCCCGCAACAGGGGCCAGAGACCCAGTACTTC; CDR3: CASSPQQGPETQYF
J: TRBJ2-1; D: TRBD2; V: TRBV10-2; size: .; DNA: TGCGCCAGCAGTGATAGGTGGGAGGGCCCTAATGAGCAGTTCTTC; CDR3: CASSDRWEGPNEQFF
J: TRBJ2-1; D: TRBD1; V: TRBV29-1; size: .; DNA: TGCAGGCCCCGGAGGACAGGGGGCATCGATGAGCAGTTCTTC; CDR3: CRPRRTGGIDEQFF
J: TRBJ2-1; D: .; V: TRBV24-1; size: .; DNA: TGTGCCACCAGTGAAAGGTACAGGGATAGGAATGAGCAGTTCTTC; CDR3: CATSERYRDRNEQFF
J: TRBJ1-6; D: .; V: TRBV28; size: .; DNA: TGTGCCAGCAATCCCCCCGGACAGTATGGTTCACCCCTCCACTTT; CDR3: CASNPPGQYGSPLHF
J: TRBJ2-5; D: TRBD2; V: TRBV5-1; size: once; DNA: TGCGCCAGCCAAGGGGGGCTAGCGGGAGGCGGGACCCAGTACTTC; CDR3: CASQGGLAGGGTQYF
J: TRBJ1-1; D: .; V: TRBV19; size: .; DNA: TGTGCCAGTAGGTACGGGAGAAAGGACACTGAAGCTTTCTTT; CDR3: CASRYGRKDTEAFF
J: TRBJ2-1; D: TRBD2; V: TRBV4-1; size: .; DNA: TGCGCCAGCAGTTCACTGACCCCGGGACTAGAGTATGAGCAGTTCTTC; CDR3: CASSSLTPGLEYEQFF